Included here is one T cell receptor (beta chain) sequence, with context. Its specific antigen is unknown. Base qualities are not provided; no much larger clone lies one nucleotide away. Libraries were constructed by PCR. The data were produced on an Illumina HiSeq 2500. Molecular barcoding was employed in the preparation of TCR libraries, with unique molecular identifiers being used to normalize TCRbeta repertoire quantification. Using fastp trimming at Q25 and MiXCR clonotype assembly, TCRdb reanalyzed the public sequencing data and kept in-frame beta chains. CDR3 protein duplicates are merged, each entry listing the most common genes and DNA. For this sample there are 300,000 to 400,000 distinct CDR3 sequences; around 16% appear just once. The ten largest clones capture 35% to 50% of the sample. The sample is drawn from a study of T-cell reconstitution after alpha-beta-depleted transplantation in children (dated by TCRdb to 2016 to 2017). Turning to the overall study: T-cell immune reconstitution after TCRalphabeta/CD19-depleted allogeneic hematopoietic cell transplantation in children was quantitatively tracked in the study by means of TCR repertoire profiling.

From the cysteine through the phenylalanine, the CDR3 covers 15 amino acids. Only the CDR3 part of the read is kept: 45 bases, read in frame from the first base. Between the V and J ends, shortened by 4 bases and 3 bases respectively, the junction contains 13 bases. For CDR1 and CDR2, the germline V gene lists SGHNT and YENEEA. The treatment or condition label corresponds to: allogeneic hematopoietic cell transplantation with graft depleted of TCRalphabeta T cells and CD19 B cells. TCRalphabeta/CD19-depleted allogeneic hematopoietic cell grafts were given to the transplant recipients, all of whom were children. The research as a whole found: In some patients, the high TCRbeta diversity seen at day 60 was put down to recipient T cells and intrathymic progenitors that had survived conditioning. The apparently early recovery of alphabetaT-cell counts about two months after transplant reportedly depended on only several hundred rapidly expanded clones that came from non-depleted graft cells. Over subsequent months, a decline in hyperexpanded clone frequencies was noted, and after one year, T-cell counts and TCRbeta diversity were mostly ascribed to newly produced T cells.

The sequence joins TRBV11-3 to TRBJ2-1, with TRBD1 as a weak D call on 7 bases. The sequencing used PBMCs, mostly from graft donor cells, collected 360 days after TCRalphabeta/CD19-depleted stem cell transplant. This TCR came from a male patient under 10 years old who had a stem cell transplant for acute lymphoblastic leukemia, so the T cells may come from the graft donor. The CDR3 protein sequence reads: CASSSRQGGYNEQFF. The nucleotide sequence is TGTGCCAGCAGCTCACGGCAGGGGGGCTACAATGAGCAGTTCTTC.